Below are 16 T cell receptor beta chains sequenced from a single sample in a study of T cell changes during pregnancy in multiple sclerosis. Repertoires were generated with immunoSEQ multiplex PCR, while TCRdb's copy carries only in-frame clones and drops some. The sample lists 32,000 or so clones; approximately 92% were seen once. Sequenced here: CD8+ T cells from peripheral blood mononuclear cells, sampled in the second trimester of pregnancy. These receptors came from a female donor with multiple sclerosis, enrolled in a pregnancy study.

The chain recombines TRBV7-9 with TRBJ1-5; 8 nucleotides agree with TRBD1. The trim removed 6 bases at V and 2 bases at J, leaving 12 bases unmatched. CDR1 and CDR2 (germline): SEHNR, FQNEAQ (reference sequence). This CDR3 contains 17 residues. CDR3 protein: CASSRGGDRGGNQPQHF. DNA for the CDR3: TGTGCCAGCAGTCGCGGGGGTGACAGGGGTGGCAATCAGCCCCAGCATTTT.

The chain uses TRBV2 and TRBJ2-3, with TRBD2 as a possible D gene (6 bases). Germline CDR1 and CDR2: SNHLY and FYNNEI. This CDR3 spans 14 amino acids. Trimming removed 3 bases from V and 6 bases from J, with 13 bases in between. The CDR3 DNA is TGTGCCAGCAGTGACGGCGGGGACGGGGATACGCAGTATTTT. Protein product: CASSDGGDGDTQYF.

The rearrangement joins TRBV5-1 to TRBJ2-3; 8 nucleotides match TRBD1. This CDR3 is built from 15 residues. V was pared by 5 bases and J by 1 base, with 6 bases of the junction left unmatched. CDR1 is SGHRS and CDR2 is YFSETQ in the germline V gene. The CDR3 nucleotides are TGCGCCAGCAGTCAGGGACAGGACCGCACAGATACGCAGTATTTT. Amino acid sequence: CASSQGQDRTDTQYF.

This clone was detected once. J is TRBJ2-7 and V is TRBV29-1, with D perhaps TRBD1 (5 bases). The V and J ends lost 5 bases and 0 bases respectively, with 11 bases between them. Germline CDR1 is SQVTM and CDR2 is ANQGSEA. CDR3 length: 13 residues. CDR3 sequence (DNA): TGCAGCGTTATTACAGGAATCTCCTACGAGCAGTACTTC. Its translation is CSVITGISYEQYF.

The CDR3 sequence is CASSLVRSSGANVLTF. In DNA, the CDR3 is TGTGCCAGCAGTTTAGTCCGCAGTTCTGGGGCCAACGTCCTGACTTTC. The chain links TRBV27 to TRBJ2-6; D unresolved. Trimming removed 2 bases from V and 1 base from J, with 9 bases in between. The CDR3 runs 16 residues. Looked up from germline, CDR1 is MNHEY and CDR2 is SMNVEV (reference sequence).

The CDR3 is CASSFRTSGSGYEQYF. CDR3 in DNA: TGTGCCAGCAGCTTCCGAACGAGCGGGAGTGGGTACGAGCAGTACTTC. V gene TRBV5-4 combines with J gene TRBJ2-7; TRBD2 matches 8 bases. Trimming at V came to 2 bases and at J to 4 bases, leaving 11 bases not matched to a gene. CDR3 length: 16 amino acids. Germline CDR1 and CDR2: SGHNT and YYREEE (reference sequence). The full variable domain, in which reference TRBV5-4 and TRBJ2-7 provide the parts outside the CDR3, is ETGVTQSPTHLIKTRGQQVTLRCSSQSGHNTVSWYQQALGQGPQFIFQYYREEENGRGNFPPRFSGLQFPNYSSELNVNALELDDSALYLCASSFRTSGSGYEQYFGPGTRLTVT.

The V gene is TRBV11-2, the J gene TRBJ2-7, with TRBD1 matching over 8 bases. CDR1 is SGHAT, CDR2 FQNNGV, per germline. V lost 3 bases and J lost 0; bases outside the gene matches: 7. This CDR3 region has 16 residues. The CDR3 region is CASSLKGQGASYEQYF. The CDR3 DNA reads TGTGCCAGCAGCTTGAAAGGACAGGGTGCCTCCTACGAGCAGTACTTC.

The chain carries TRBV27 and TRBJ1-1; D is possibly TRBD1 (6 bases). The germline gives CDR1 MNHEY, CDR2 SMNVEV (reference sequence). V shed 3 bases and J shed 11 bases, with 16 bases lying between them. The CDR3 runs 13 residues. The CDR3 DNA is TGTGCCAGCAGTTTGGGGGGGGGCTCGGGGGCTTTCTTT. This sequence encodes CASSLGGGSGAFF.

The chain combines TRBV25-1 with TRBJ1-4; TRBD1 matches at 7 bases. The CDR3 spans 15 residues. V was pared by 4 bases and J by 4 bases, with 6 bases of the junction left unmatched. Germline loops: CDR1 MGHDK, CDR2 SYGVNS. The CDR3 protein is CASSARGRHNEKLFF. In DNA form, the CDR3 reads TGTGCCAGCAGTGCAAGGGGGCGGCATAATGAAAAACTGTTTTTT.

V is TRBV29-1 and J is TRBJ1-3, with unresolved D. Trimming pared 1 base from V and 2 bases from J, leaving 12 bases between. The CDR3 runs to 15 residues. Germline loops: CDR1 SQVTM, CDR2 ANQGSEA. CDR3 protein: CSVEGAEGTGNTIYF. The CDR3 bases are TGCAGCGTTGAAGGGGCCGAGGGTACTGGAAACACCATATATTTT.

This sequence joins TRBV7-9 and TRBJ2-1, with D possibly being TRBD1 (5 bases). This CDR3 is 13 amino acids long. V was clipped by 3 bases and J by 4 bases, with 7 bases between them. The germline V gene encodes CDR1 SEHNR and CDR2 FQNEAQ (reference sequence). Written as DNA, the CDR3 is TGTGCCAGCAGCTTGACAGATTACAATGAGCAGTTCTTC. Its translation: CASSLTDYNEQFF.

The gene calls are TRBV4-1 and TRBJ1-5; D is possibly TRBD1 (5 bases). From germline, CDR1 is MGHRA and CDR2 YSYEKL. V was trimmed by 4 bases and J by 3 bases, leaving 10 bases between them. CDR3 length: 14 residues. The CDR3 bases are TGCGCCAGCAGCCTCGACAGACCCAATCAGCCCCAGCATTTT. Translating gives CASSLDRPNQPQHF.

This clone has only a few counts. The chain links TRBV6-6 to TRBJ1-6; 7 bases align to TRBD1. The CDR3 totals 15 residues. In germline, CDR1 is MNHNY, CDR2 SVGAGI (reference sequence). V was clipped by 4 bases and J by 7 bases; unmatched bases: 7. For the CDR3, the DNA is TGTGCCAGCAGTTCTAACAGGGGTCCAAATTCACCCCTCCACTTT. Translation: CASSSNRGPNSPLHF.

This clone has just one count. The chain couples TRBV7-6 to TRBJ1-1, with D maybe TRBD1 (5 bases). V was trimmed by 5 bases and J by 3 bases, leaving 16 bases between them. CDR1 and CDR2 (germline): SGHVS, FNYEAQ. The CDR3 length is 15 residues. The CDR3 loop reads CASSRNWGGDTEAFF. The CDR3 nucleotides are TGTGCCAGCAGCCGAAACTGGGGAGGGGACACTGAAGCTTTCTTT.

This chain connects TRBV7-9 to TRBJ1-6; tentatively, D is TRBD1 (5 bases). This CDR3 region has 12 residues. The ends were cut back, 3 bases at V and 12 bases at J, with 9 bases in the middle. In germline, CDR1 is SEHNR, CDR2 FQNEAQ (reference sequence). CDR3 amino acids: CASSFDRKPLHF. The CDR3 nucleotides read TGTGCCAGCAGCTTCGACAGAAAACCCCTCCACTTT.

J is TRBJ1-2 and V is TRBV11-1; perhaps TRBD1 as D (6 bases). Trimming stripped 5 bases from V and 5 bases from J, with 15 bases between. Germline CDR1 reads SGHAT; CDR2 reads FQDESV (reference sequence). This CDR3 region has 14 residues. CDR3 nucleotide sequence: TGTGCCAGCAGCCCCGAGGGCAGGGGATATGGCTACACCTTC. It codes for CASSPEGRGYGYTF.